The text below deals with one T cell receptor beta chain. As it was prepared, the TCRbeta library received unique molecular identifiers. Using its own MiXCR run on the PCR reads, TCRdb lists one record per CDR3 protein. This repertoire shows about 500,000 distinct CDR3 sequences, over 25% found once; its top ten account for more than 2%. Germline loops: CDR1 SGHRS, CDR2 YFSETQ. The CDR3 spans 18 residues. V was pared by 4 bases and J by 0 bases, with 14 bases of the junction left unmatched. The data derive from a study of T-cell reconstitution after alpha-beta-depleted transplantation in children. The starting material was PBMCs from the stem cell graft donor, obtained from the stem cell graft. This chain links TRBV5-1 with TRBJ2-7; 9 bases are a match to TRBD1. The origin of this receptor is a human donor who donated a stem cell graft to a child with aplastic anemia. The CDR3 reads CASSGGTGYRPSSYEQYF. The CDR3 DNA reads TGCGCCAGCAGCGGCGGGACAGGGTATCGGCCTAGCTCCTACGAGCAGTACTTC. The full variable domain, in which reference TRBV5-1 and TRBJ2-7 provide the parts outside the CDR3, is KAGVTQTPRYLIKTRGQQVTLSCSPISGHRSVSWYQQTPGQGLQFLFEYFSETQRNKGNFPGRFSGRQFSNSRSEMNVSTLELGDSALYLCASSGGTGYRPSSYEQYFGPGTRLTVT.